Listed below are T cell receptor beta chains from one sample, sequenced in a study of blood T cell repertoires in COVID-19. Using immunoSEQ multiplex PCR, the repertoire was profiled, and TCRdb retains in-frame clones only, with some absent. The repertoire holds roughly 68,000 clones, about 80% seen once, with about 16% in the top ten. Sequenced sample: peripheral blood. These receptors came from a man older than 75 with active COVID-19. The CDR3 runs from the conserved cysteine through the conserved F or W. Fields, in order: CDR3 protein, CDR3 DNA, D gene, V gene, J gene, clone size. The D gene is left open where the match is weak. Size values are once, few and many counts, or a class for expanded clones, and some rows have none.

cdr3_aa: CASSWGLAGANEQFF
cdr3_nt: TGTGCCAGCAGTTGGGGACTAGCGGGGGCCAATGAGCAGTTCTTC
d_call: TRBD2
v_call: TRBV6-2/TRBV6-3
j_call: TRBJ2-1
clone_size: .

cdr3_aa: CASSPNTDSYEQYF
cdr3_nt: TGTGCCAGCTCACCAAATACAGACTCCTACGAGCAGTACTTC
d_call: .
v_call: TRBV18
j_call: TRBJ2-7
clone_size: .

cdr3_aa: CASSRTSANTGELFF
cdr3_nt: TGTGCCAGTAGTCGGACTAGTGCAAACACCGGGGAGCTGTTTTTT
d_call: TRBD2
v_call: TRBV19
j_call: TRBJ2-2
clone_size: .

cdr3_aa: CSASRATSGFTDTQYF
cdr3_nt: TGCAGTGCTAGTAGGGCGACTAGCGGTTTCACAGATACGCAGTATTTT
d_call: TRBD2
v_call: TRBV20-1
j_call: TRBJ2-3
clone_size: .

cdr3_aa: CATSDTSGRLYNEQFF
cdr3_nt: TGTGCCACCAGTGACACCAGCGGGAGATTATACAATGAGCAGTTCTTC
d_call: TRBD2
v_call: TRBV24-1
j_call: TRBJ2-1
clone_size: .

cdr3_aa: CASRGPQAKQFF
cdr3_nt: TGTGCCAGCAGAGGCCCACAGGCTAAGCAGTTCTTC
d_call: .
v_call: TRBV25-1
j_call: TRBJ2-1
clone_size: .

cdr3_aa: CASSLAGGAVVYEQYF
cdr3_nt: TGTGCCAGCAGCTTAGCGGGCGGGGCGGTGGTCTACGAGCAGTACTTC
d_call: .
v_call: TRBV7-8
j_call: TRBJ2-7
clone_size: .

cdr3_aa: CASSTGQGYSHEQYF
cdr3_nt: TGTGCCAGCAGCACGGGACAGGGGTACTCCCACGAGCAGTACTTC
d_call: TRBD1
v_call: TRBV27
j_call: TRBJ2-7
clone_size: .

cdr3_aa: CASSQEGLGSADTQYF
cdr3_nt: TGTGCCAGCAGCCAAGAGGGACTAGGGTCAGCAGATACGCAGTATTTT
d_call: TRBD2
v_call: TRBV4-2
j_call: TRBJ2-3
clone_size: .

cdr3_aa: CASSLGGRGTDTQYF
cdr3_nt: TGTGCCAGCAGTTTGGGGGGGCGAGGCACAGATACGCAGTATTTT
d_call: .
v_call: TRBV28
j_call: TRBJ2-3
clone_size: .

cdr3_aa: CASSQREGSGAKNIQYF
cdr3_nt: TGCGCCAGCAGCCAAAGGGAAGGGTCGGGGGCCAAAAACATTCAGTACTTC
d_call: .
v_call: TRBV4-1
j_call: TRBJ2-4
clone_size: .

cdr3_aa: CASSLETTNEKLFF
cdr3_nt: TGTGCCAGCAGCTTAGAAACAACTAATGAAAAACTGTTTTTT
d_call: .
v_call: TRBV3-1/TRBV3-2
j_call: TRBJ1-4
clone_size: .

cdr3_aa: CASSEGTNEKLFF
cdr3_nt: TGCGCCAGCAGCGAGGGAACTAATGAAAAACTGTTTTTT
d_call: .
v_call: TRBV5-1
j_call: TRBJ1-4
clone_size: .

cdr3_aa: CATSESGVGKYEQYF
cdr3_nt: TGTGCCACCAGTGAATCAGGGGTAGGAAAATACGAGCAGTACTTC
d_call: .
v_call: TRBV24-1
j_call: TRBJ2-7
clone_size: once

cdr3_aa: CASSSTGVVETQYF
cdr3_nt: TGCGCCAGCAGCTCGACAGGGGTAGTAGAGACCCAGTACTTC
d_call: TRBD1
v_call: TRBV5-1
j_call: TRBJ2-5
clone_size: .

cdr3_aa: CASSLTEWTEAFF
cdr3_nt: TGTGCCAGCAGCTTAACAGAATGGACTGAAGCTTTCTTT
d_call: .
v_call: TRBV7-2
j_call: TRBJ1-1
clone_size: .

cdr3_aa: CASSLDQVASDTQYF
cdr3_nt: TGTGCCAGCAGCTTAGATCAGGTCGCTTCAGATACGCAGTATTTT
d_call: .
v_call: TRBV11-2
j_call: TRBJ2-3
clone_size: .

cdr3_aa: CASSEGPVAAEAFF
cdr3_nt: TGTGCCAGCAGCGAGGGGCCAGTGGCGGCCGAAGCTTTCTTT
d_call: .
v_call: TRBV9
j_call: TRBJ1-1
clone_size: .

cdr3_aa: CASSTGALGTEAFF
cdr3_nt: TGTGCCAGTAGTACAGGGGCGTTGGGGACTGAAGCTTTCTTT
d_call: .
v_call: TRBV19
j_call: TRBJ1-1
clone_size: .

cdr3_aa: CASSQGTGGASPFTQYF
cdr3_nt: TGTGCCAGCAGCCAGGGAACAGGGGGCGCGTCCCCTTTTACGCAGTATTTT
d_call: TRBD1
v_call: TRBV3-1/TRBV3-2
j_call: TRBJ2-3
clone_size: few

cdr3_aa: CATSGLLTSSYNEQFF
cdr3_nt: TGTGCCACCAGCGGTCTACTAACGTCCTCCTACAATGAGCAGTTCTTC
d_call: .
v_call: TRBV15
j_call: TRBJ2-1
clone_size: few

cdr3_aa: CASSRDRSNTEAFF
cdr3_nt: TGTGCCAGCAGCCGTGACAGGAGTAACACTGAAGCTTTCTTT
d_call: .
v_call: TRBV7-3
j_call: TRBJ1-1
clone_size: .

cdr3_aa: CASSISGGFYEQYF
cdr3_nt: TGTGCCAGTAGTATATCGGGTGGTTTCTACGAGCAGTACTTC
d_call: .
v_call: TRBV19
j_call: TRBJ2-7
clone_size: .

cdr3_aa: CASSPEGQGSYNEQFF
cdr3_nt: TGCGCCAGCAGCCCGGAGGGTCAGGGTTCCTACAATGAGCAGTTCTTC
d_call: .
v_call: TRBV5-1
j_call: TRBJ2-1
clone_size: once

cdr3_aa: CASSFTGQGLDTIYF
cdr3_nt: TGTGCCAGCAGCTTTACTGGACAGGGGTTGGACACCATATATTTT
d_call: TRBD1
v_call: TRBV11-2
j_call: TRBJ1-3
clone_size: many

cdr3_aa: CASSFAGSTSTDTQYF
cdr3_nt: TGTGCCAGCAGCTTTGCAGGAAGTACTAGCACAGATACGCAGTATTTT
d_call: .
v_call: TRBV7-9
j_call: TRBJ2-3
clone_size: .

cdr3_aa: CASSSGQLGPRDTQYF
cdr3_nt: TGTGCCAGCAGCTCGGGACAGCTAGGCCCCCGGGATACGCAGTATTTT
d_call: TRBD1
v_call: TRBV5-8
j_call: TRBJ2-3
clone_size: .

cdr3_aa: CASSTWEGSDEQYF
cdr3_nt: TGTGCCAGCAGCACCTGGGAGGGGAGCGACGAGCAGTACTTC
d_call: TRBD2
v_call: TRBV7-2
j_call: TRBJ2-7
clone_size: .

cdr3_aa: CASSQDYASETNTGELFF
cdr3_nt: TGTGCCAGCAGCCAAGATTACGCGTCGGAGACGAACACCGGGGAGCTGTTTTTT
d_call: .
v_call: TRBV4-2
j_call: TRBJ2-2
clone_size: .

cdr3_aa: CASTTSGGAYEQFF
cdr3_nt: TGTGCCAGCACAACCAGCGGGGGGGCATATGAGCAGTTCTTC
d_call: TRBD2
v_call: TRBV9
j_call: TRBJ2-1
clone_size: .

cdr3_aa: CASSFRLAEQYF
cdr3_nt: TGTGCCAGCAGTTTTCGGCTAGCGGAGCAGTACTTC
d_call: .
v_call: TRBV12-3/TRBV12-4
j_call: TRBJ2-7
clone_size: .

cdr3_aa: CATSRDDKAASYEQYF
cdr3_nt: TGTGCCACCAGCAGAGATGATAAAGCGGCCTCCTACGAGCAGTACTTC
d_call: .
v_call: TRBV15
j_call: TRBJ2-7
clone_size: .

cdr3_aa: CASSPDRGLPGYGYTF
cdr3_nt: TGTGCCAGCAGCCCAGACAGGGGGCTACCCGGCTATGGCTACACCTTC
d_call: TRBD1
v_call: TRBV11-2
j_call: TRBJ1-2
clone_size: .

cdr3_aa: CASSLGLDRATGELFF
cdr3_nt: TGTGCCAGCAGCTTAGGGCTAGACAGGGCCACCGGGGAGCTGTTTTTT
d_call: TRBD1
v_call: TRBV7-9
j_call: TRBJ2-2
clone_size: .

cdr3_aa: CASSVGGQGSYTF
cdr3_nt: TGTGCCAGCAGCGTAGGAGGTCAGGGTAGCTACACCTTC
d_call: .
v_call: TRBV9
j_call: TRBJ1-2
clone_size: .

cdr3_aa: CASSSGSQDFGYTF
cdr3_nt: TGTGCCAGCAGCTCCGGGTCTCAGGACTTTGGCTACACCTTC
d_call: .
v_call: TRBV9
j_call: TRBJ1-2
clone_size: .

cdr3_aa: CASSVLAGGTDEQFF
cdr3_nt: TGTGCCAGCAGTGTGCTAGCGGGAGGGACGGATGAGCAGTTCTTC
d_call: TRBD2
v_call: TRBV6-4
j_call: TRBJ2-1
clone_size: .

cdr3_aa: CATSDSHGRATYNEQFF
cdr3_nt: TGTGCCACCAGTGATAGCCACGGGAGGGCCACCTACAATGAGCAGTTCTTC
d_call: TRBD2
v_call: TRBV24-1
j_call: TRBJ2-1
clone_size: .

cdr3_aa: CASSLVEGFQDNYGYTF
cdr3_nt: TGTGCCAGCAGCTTGGTGGAGGGATTTCAAGATAACTATGGCTACACCTTC
d_call: .
v_call: TRBV5-5
j_call: TRBJ1-2
clone_size: few

cdr3_aa: CASRRQGGGYTF
cdr3_nt: TGTGCCAGCAGACGACAGGGGGGCGGCTACACCTTC
d_call: TRBD1
v_call: TRBV28
j_call: TRBJ1-2
clone_size: .

cdr3_aa: CASSRQGRAYEQYF
cdr3_nt: TGTGCCAGCAGCCGTCAGGGTCGGGCCTACGAGCAGTACTTC
d_call: .
v_call: TRBV3-1/TRBV3-2
j_call: TRBJ2-7
clone_size: once

cdr3_aa: CATSVSRNYGYTF
cdr3_nt: TGTGCCACCAGTGTTAGTCGGAACTATGGCTACACCTTC
d_call: .
v_call: TRBV24-1
j_call: TRBJ1-2
clone_size: .

cdr3_aa: CASSPWTGGSVGETQYF
cdr3_nt: TGTGCCAGCAGCCCTTGGACAGGGGGCTCGGTCGGGGAGACCCAGTACTTC
d_call: TRBD1
v_call: TRBV9
j_call: TRBJ2-5
clone_size: .

cdr3_aa: CASSKSGAPASYNEQFF
cdr3_nt: TGCGCCAGCAGCAAGAGCGGGGCACCTGCCTCCTACAATGAGCAGTTCTTC
d_call: TRBD2
v_call: TRBV5-1
j_call: TRBJ2-1
clone_size: .

cdr3_aa: CASRTQGYTEAFF
cdr3_nt: TGTGCCAGCAGGACTCAGGGGTACACTGAAGCTTTCTTT
d_call: .
v_call: TRBV7-2
j_call: TRBJ1-1
clone_size: .

cdr3_aa: CASSLDRSASPLHF
cdr3_nt: TGTGCCAGCAGTTTGGACAGGTCCGCTTCACCCCTCCACTTT
d_call: TRBD1
v_call: TRBV5-4
j_call: TRBJ1-6
clone_size: .

cdr3_aa: CASSLRGRVEYGYTF
cdr3_nt: TGTGCCAGCAGTTTGCGGGGGCGTGTGGAGTATGGCTACACCTTC
d_call: .
v_call: TRBV28
j_call: TRBJ1-2
clone_size: .

cdr3_aa: CAWNGNYNSPLHF
cdr3_nt: TGTGCCTGGAACGGGAACTATAATTCACCCCTCCACTTT
d_call: .
v_call: TRBV30
j_call: TRBJ1-6
clone_size: .

cdr3_aa: CASSMLAGGYNEQFF
cdr3_nt: TGCGCCAGCAGCATGCTAGCGGGGGGGTACAATGAGCAGTTCTTC
d_call: TRBD2
v_call: TRBV5-1
j_call: TRBJ2-1
clone_size: .

cdr3_aa: CASSPAGGQGYTQPQHF
cdr3_nt: TGTGCCAGCAGCCCGGCGGGGGGACAGGGGTATACTCAGCCCCAGCATTTT
d_call: TRBD1
v_call: TRBV7-8
j_call: TRBJ1-5
clone_size: .

cdr3_aa: CASSPRTDISTDTQYF
cdr3_nt: TGTGCCAGCAGCCCCCGGACAGATATTAGCACAGATACGCAGTATTTT
d_call: .
v_call: TRBV4-2
j_call: TRBJ2-3
clone_size: .

cdr3_aa: CASSYYAQGNTEAFF
cdr3_nt: TGTGCCAGCAGTTACTACGCACAGGGTAACACTGAAGCTTTCTTT
d_call: .
v_call: TRBV6-5
j_call: TRBJ1-1
clone_size: .